Sequencing of this T cell receptor (beta chain) was carried out in a study of cytomegalovirus exposure and HLA in healthy donors (dated by TCRdb to 2016 to 2017). About the investigation overall: An earlier analysis of approximately 640 of the donors reported 250 to 350 Gb of sequence data and around 120 million unique TCR beta sequences from 190 million or so T cells. About 300 gigabases of sequencing data and approximately 93 million unique TCR sequences were included in an early release covering 550 to 650 HLA-typed donors. Of the 398 genotyped donors, over 80% were placed in the genetic ancestry cluster associated with self-reported Caucasian donors. The study aimed to test whether signatures of past pathogen exposure could be identified by cataloging public T cell receptors. Using immunosequencing, the study profiled T cell repertoires from around 670 subjects and related those repertoires to cytomegalovirus serostatus. Besides the first cohort of 666 subjects, a separate validation cohort made up of some 110 different subjects was used. High-throughput TCR immunosequencing, statistical association of individual TCRs with disease status, and machine learning were combined to predict cytomegalovirus infection status. A later analysis re-analyzed previously published TCR beta repertoires from about 730 donors and added high-resolution HLA genotyping to study TCR occurrence patterns. The later analysis used no new phenotypic data to find candidate immune exposures, relying instead on TCR beta sequences and their occurrence across donors. An earlier analysis of around 540 of the donors applied high-throughput TCR beta sequencing to assess whether each TCR beta V gene segment acted as functional or pseudogenic. Donor age, sex, ethnicity and CMV serostatus were compiled together with the repertoire data. A later genetic analysis took genome-wide SNP genotypes for about 55% of the roughly 670 donors and used that subset as a discovery cohort. Every discovery cohort repertoire had been produced on one sequencing platform. Both class I and class II loci were covered by HLA typing, at four-digit resolution. The number of donors typed differed by locus, with about 620-630 for A, B, C, DRB1 and DQB1, 522 for DQA1, 606 for DPA1, and 472 for DPB1. Four to six DR-DQ haplotypes were handled as single units for association and clustering, since linkage in the cohort was strong. Across about 370 genotyped donors of the cohort, an average of about 250,000 unique TCR beta nucleotide sequences per donor were sequenced, and approximately 17% of those sequences were non-productive.

The cohort consisted of more than 650 healthy bone marrow donors. Cohort members were all nominally healthy when sampled, although unrecorded immune exposures were likely present. The donor was CMV seronegative and was included in the group of about 400 seronegative cohort members. Every donor gave a peripheral blood sample, and the peripheral blood mononuclear cells from that sample were used for TCR beta sequencing. Genomic DNA extraction from the blood cell samples was performed with the Qiagen DNeasy Blood Extraction Kit. This clone was observed a few times. The antigen it recognizes is unknown. Base qualities were left out, and no much larger clone turns up one base away. Cut back by 0 bases and 0 bases, the V and J ends lie 8 bases apart. Including the terminal cysteine and phenylalanine, the CDR3 comprises 15 residues. Just CDR3 DNA is preserved here, 45 bases in frame from base 1. In the germline V gene (reference sequence), CDR1 corresponds to LNHNV and CDR2 to YYDKDF.

Libraries were prepared through the immunoSEQ multiplex PCR assay. The multiplex PCR relied on a mix of 60 forward primers for TCR Vbeta segments and 13 reverse primers for TCR Jbeta segments. The CDR3 region of rearranged TCR beta genes was amplified from genomic DNA by a multiplex PCR assay. The amplified TCR beta libraries were sequenced on the Illumina HiSeq System as 87-base-pair reads. From the authors' description of their analysis: A later analysis tallied around 87 million unique TCR beta chains across the 666 repertoires, and some 10 million of those chains were shared by two or more donors. To remove PCR and sequencing errors, raw reads were error-corrected and collapsed into unique sequences using a nearest-neighbor algorithm that merged closely related sequences. Alignment of CDR3 sequences to IMGT reference sequences was used to assign V, D and J gene segments. For a sequence to be retained, a match of at least six nucleotides was required to both a V gene segment and a J gene segment. A rearrangement was called productive if the CDR3 had no stop codons and remained in frame with V and J, and every other rearrangement was called non-productive. CDR3 was defined according to IMGT convention as the region running from the second conserved V-encoded cysteine to the conserved J-encoded phenylalanine. The earlier analysis of about 530 of the donors excluded any sequence lacking an unambiguous match to a single V gene segment. In an earlier analysis of a few hundred of the donors, V segments were called functional above 56.7% productive rearrangements and were called segregating when the between-donor standard deviation exceeded 5%. A statistical classification framework was developed to diagnose cytomegalovirus status using the catalog of TCR beta chain sequences. V and J gene assignment, in a later analysis, came from comparing TCR nucleotide sequences with IMGT/GENE-DB human TR gene sequences. Using the TCRdist pipeline, a later analysis assigned CDR3 sequences along with most-parsimonious VDJ recombination scenarios. In a later analysis, every TCR beta chain was defined by the combination of its CDR3 amino acid sequence and its V-gene family, and reads without a unique V-gene family were dropped. To address suspected cross-contamination and a sequencing artifact, a later analysis removed 550 to 750 highly shared, low-generation-probability nucleotide sequences. For each public chain, a later analysis derived a clonal expansion index from normalized ranks of inferred template counts within each repertoire. Generation probabilities in a later analysis came from a VDJ recombination model fitted to out-of-frame rearrangements, and those results were checked against IGoR. In a later analysis, hypergeometric tests were used to score TCR-TCR, TCR-HLA and TCR-CMV co-occurrence, with a repertoire-size bias correction applied to TCR pairs. To estimate false discovery rates, a later analysis permuted the HLA or CMV assignments 20 times. A later analysis grouped co-occurring TCRs with DBSCAN, adding TCRdist sequence similarity when clustering within HLA-allele-positive subsets. For co-occurrence clustering, repertoires with fewer than 30,000 or more than 120,000 public chains were excluded, along with 4 to 6 repertoires with anomalous nucleotide sharing. TCRdb stores this immuneACCESS table with in-frame sequences only. Part of the clones is absent; in the studies checked, under half of the shortfall reflects unresolved V genes, and no reason is known for the rest. V, J and clone size are taken as reported in that table, and D and trimming were inferred from the DNA itself. For this sample the table gives about 150,000 clones, of which 65% to 75% were detected only once. The ten largest make up 2.1% of the sample.

Results and caveats for the whole study, not just this receptor: HLA typing was unavailable for some donors at each locus, so association tests used only the typed subset. Only TCR beta chains were sequenced in this cohort, and the absence of alpha or paired-chain data limited detectable features. Three of the identified cytomegalovirus-associated TCR beta chains were confirmed in vitro to be specific for cytomegalovirus antigens. Broadly in line with IMGT annotations, most TCR beta V segments showed up in productive rearrangements about 87% or about 30% of the time in an earlier analysis of around 600 of the donors. V-gene and J-gene trimming of TCR beta chains was associated with a missense DCLRE1C variant in a later genetic analysis, and the association was replicated in an independent cohort. The authors suggested that the approach could potentially be extended to other disease states and immunological phenotypes. Across donors, most TCR sequences were observed very rarely, whereas some public TCRs were present in many individuals. Most CMV-associated TCR beta chains appeared to be HLA-restricted in a later analysis, and the HLA associations seemed to be driven largely by CMV exposure. Cytomegalovirus status was reported to be diagnosed by the classifier with high specificity and sensitivity in both the original and validation cohorts. For the cohort, immune exposure information was limited to CMV serostatus. In a later analysis, HLA-associated TCR beta chains showed more clonal expansion and lower generation probabilities than non-associated chains that were equally common. When HLA alleles, especially DR and DQ, strongly co-occurred, TCR associations were difficult to assign to individual alleles. Presence/absence analyses assumed roughly uniform sequencing depth across donors, an assumption that may not hold. In a later analysis, several top co-occurrence clusters were reported to appear linked to parvovirus B19, influenza, CMV and Epstein-Barr virus. Correlated functional status among segregating V segments might be attributable to linkage disequilibrium, but an unknown experimental factor could not be ruled out. The study gave a list of roughly 150 TCR beta chains associated with cytomegalovirus. Because the 87-base-pair reads could not distinguish some IMGT-functional V segments, including TRBV6-2 and TRBV6-3, those segments were excluded. A further reported finding was that TCR beta sequences accurately predicted the HLA-A and HLA-B alleles for most subjects in the first cohort. According to a later analysis, TCR association rates differed among HLA loci, with DRB1 alleles showing the most associated TCRs and HLA-C alleles showing the fewest. Because counts were too low, more than 15 rarely observed V segments, including chromosome 9 orphons, were left out of the earlier analysis of approximately 580 of the donors. A cluster of highly shared sequence variants was judged likely to represent a technical artifact of the sequencing pipeline. At a false discovery rate of 0.05, a later analysis linked about 17,000 TCR beta sequences to specific HLA alleles. Compared with the 666-donor mean, donors in an Asian-associated ancestry cluster had fewer N-insertions in productive TCRs, according to a later genetic analysis.

The source material was PBMCs. This clonotype was obtained from a man younger than 45 in good health and CMV-seronegative. The rearrangement combines TRBV15 with TRBJ1-2; the D gene assignment is ambiguous. The nucleotide sequence is TGTGCCACCAGCAGAGATACACAAGCTAACTATGGCTACACCTTC. Translation gives CATSRDTQANYGYTF.